A single sample gave rise to the 10 T cell receptor beta chains below, sequenced in a study of T cell changes during pregnancy in multiple sclerosis. The data were produced by immunoSEQ multiplex PCR, yet TCRdb's version contains in-frame clones alone and is incomplete. The data hold some 40,000 clones, with approximately 94% observed a single time. The starting material was CD4+ T cells from peripheral blood mononuclear cells, obtained in the second trimester of pregnancy. Every receptor here comes from a female donor with multiple sclerosis, enrolled in a pregnancy study.

The CDR3 loop is CASRDIPSSGNTIYF. The CDR3 nucleotides read TGCGCCAGCAGAGACATTCCGAGCTCTGGAAACACCATATATTTT. The gene calls are TRBV5-1 and TRBJ1-3; D is unclear. CDR3 length: 15 amino acids. Trimming took off 5 bases at V and 0 bases at J, with 12 bases between the two ends. Germline values: CDR1 SGHRS, CDR2 YFSETQ.

The chain recombines TRBV28 with TRBJ1-5; a possible D gene is TRBD1 (5 bases). With 8 bases removed from V and 2 bases from J, the gap between germline ends came to 13 bases. CDR3 length: 14 amino acids. Germline-derived CDR1 and CDR2 are MDHEN and SYDVKM. CDR3 sequence (DNA): TGTGCCAGCGGCCGGCAAGGGGGCAATCAGCCCCAGCATTTT. It translates to CASGRQGGNQPQHF.

The chain has TRBV28 and TRBJ1-5, with D unclear. V lost 6 bases and J 4 bases, leaving 16 bases between the germline ends. The CDR3 is made up of 15 amino acids. CDR1 is MDHEN, CDR2 SYDVKM, per germline. DNA for the CDR3: TGTGCCAGCAGGCCCGGTGGGCCCCCAAATCAGCCCCAGCATTTT. This sequence encodes CASRPGGPPNQPQHF.

The chain couples TRBV5-8 to TRBJ1-1, with 7 bases that match TRBD1. This CDR3 region has 14 residues. Germline CDR1 SGHTS, CDR2 YDEGEE. With V trimmed by 6 bases and J by 0 bases, 5 bases remained unmatched. The CDR3 is CASNQGQLNTEAFF. CDR3 in DNA: TGTGCCAGCAATCAGGGACAGCTGAACACTGAAGCTTTCTTT.

The CDR3 region has the DNA TGTGCCAGCAGTTTGGGAGGGAAACAGCCCCAGCATTTT. Residues: CASSLGGKQPQHF. The chain employs TRBV27 and TRBJ1-5; D is unresolved. Germline V CDR1 and CDR2: MNHEY, SMNVEV (reference sequence). Trimming stripped 3 bases from V and 7 bases from J, with 10 bases between. The CDR3 has 13 amino acids.

This chain joins TRBV6-4 and TRBJ2-1; 7 bases match TRBD2. CDR1 MRHNA and CDR2 SNTAGT come from the germline V gene. The CDR3 is 16 amino acids. V lost 5 bases, J lost 2 bases, and 9 bases stayed unmatched. CDR3 DNA: TGTGCCAGCAGTCCTTTCAGCGGGATGGCCTACAATGAGCAGTTCTTC. Residues: CASSPFSGMAYNEQFF.

This clone was counted a single time. The rearrangement joins TRBV6-5 to TRBJ1-1; D gene ambiguous. Deletions cut 6 bases from V and 1 base from J, with 12 bases between. CDR1 and CDR2 (germline): MNHEY, SVGAGI. The CDR3 is 14 residues long. This CDR3 is CASRGGLTNTEAFF. Written as DNA, the CDR3 is TGTGCCAGCAGAGGTGGACTGACGAACACTGAAGCTTTCTTT.

V is TRBV29-1 and J is TRBJ2-7, with TRBD2 as a possible D gene (6 bases). Germline CDR1 reads SQVTM; CDR2 reads ANQGSEA. This CDR3 is built from 13 residues. Trimming removed 4 bases from V and 0 bases from J, with 10 bases in between. The CDR3 DNA reads as TGCAGCGTTGGGTGGGGAGGCTCCTACGAGCAGTACTTC. Its protein product is CSVGWGGSYEQYF.

J is TRBJ2-7 and V is TRBV19; D possibly corresponds to TRBD1 (6 bases). There are 14 residues in the CDR3. V lost 4 bases to trimming and J lost 6 bases, with 16 bases between them. The V gene's germline CDR1 is LNHDA and CDR2 SQIVND (reference sequence). CDR3 residues: CASSSTGKVGEQYF. The DNA for the CDR3 is TGTGCCAGTAGTAGCACAGGGAAAGTTGGCGAGCAGTACTTC. Full variable domain (rest looked up from reference TRBV19 and TRBJ2-7): DGGITQSPKYLFRKEGQNVTLSCEQNLNHDAMYWYRQDPGQGLRLIYYSQIVNDFQKGDIAEGYSVSREKKESFPLTVTSAQKNPTAFYLCASSSTGKVGEQYFGPGTRLTVT.

The CDR3 region is CASSAGIEYGYTF. The DNA for the CDR3 is TGTGCCAGCAGCGCGGGGATTGAGTATGGCTACACCTTC. This rearrangement joins TRBV7-6 to TRBJ1-2; no clear D. Trimming cost V 5 bases and J 5 bases, with 12 bases left between them. The germline CDR1 and CDR2 sequences are SGHVS and FNYEAQ. The CDR3 runs 13 residues.